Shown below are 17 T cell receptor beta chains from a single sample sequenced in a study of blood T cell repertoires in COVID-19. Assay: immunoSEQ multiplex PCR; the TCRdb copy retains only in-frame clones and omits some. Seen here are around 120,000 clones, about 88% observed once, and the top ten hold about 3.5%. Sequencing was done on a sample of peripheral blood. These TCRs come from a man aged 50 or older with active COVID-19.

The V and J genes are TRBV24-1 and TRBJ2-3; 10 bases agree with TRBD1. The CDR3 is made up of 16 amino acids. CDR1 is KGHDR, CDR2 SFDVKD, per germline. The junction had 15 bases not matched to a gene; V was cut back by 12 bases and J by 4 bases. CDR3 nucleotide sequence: TGTGCCTCCTCCGGGACAGGGGAACGGGGAGCAGATACGCAGTATTTT. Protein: CASSGTGERGADTQYF.

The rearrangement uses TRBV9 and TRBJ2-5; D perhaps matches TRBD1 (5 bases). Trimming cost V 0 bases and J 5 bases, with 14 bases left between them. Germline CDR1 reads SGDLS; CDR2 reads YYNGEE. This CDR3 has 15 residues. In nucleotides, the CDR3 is TGTGCCAGCAGCGTAGTGGGCCTTAGGGGCGAGACCCAGTACTTC. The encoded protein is CASSVVGLRGETQYF.

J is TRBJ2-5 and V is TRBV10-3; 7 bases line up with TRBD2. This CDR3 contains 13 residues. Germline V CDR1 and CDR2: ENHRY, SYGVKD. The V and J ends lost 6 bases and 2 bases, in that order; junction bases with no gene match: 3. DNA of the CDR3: TGTGCCATCAGCGGGGGGTCACAAGAGACCCAGTACTTC. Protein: CAISGGSQETQYF.

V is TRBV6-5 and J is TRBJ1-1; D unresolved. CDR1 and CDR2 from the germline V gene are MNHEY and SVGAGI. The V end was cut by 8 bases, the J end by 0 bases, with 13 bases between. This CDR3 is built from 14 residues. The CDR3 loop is CASAWGGLNTEAFF. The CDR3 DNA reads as TGTGCCAGCGCCTGGGGAGGGCTGAACACTGAAGCTTTCTTT.

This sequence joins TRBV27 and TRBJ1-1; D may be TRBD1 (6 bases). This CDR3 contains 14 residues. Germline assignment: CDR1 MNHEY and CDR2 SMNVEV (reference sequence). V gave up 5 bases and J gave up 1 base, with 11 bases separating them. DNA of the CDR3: TGTGCCAGCAGTGGAAACAGGGCGAACACTGAAGCTTTCTTT. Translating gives CASSGNRANTEAFF.

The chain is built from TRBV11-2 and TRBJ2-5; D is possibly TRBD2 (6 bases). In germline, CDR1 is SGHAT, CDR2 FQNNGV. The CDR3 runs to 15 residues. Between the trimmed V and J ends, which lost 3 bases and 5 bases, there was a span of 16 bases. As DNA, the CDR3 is TGTGCCAGCAGCTTTGCGGGGTCCCTCGGGGAGACCCAGTACTTC. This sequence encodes CASSFAGSLGETQYF.

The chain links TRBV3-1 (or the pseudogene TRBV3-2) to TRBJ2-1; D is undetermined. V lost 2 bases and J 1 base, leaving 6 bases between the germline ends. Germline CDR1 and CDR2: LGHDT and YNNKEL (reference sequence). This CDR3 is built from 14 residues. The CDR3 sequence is CASSQLGSYNEQFF. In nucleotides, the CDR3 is TGTGCCAGCAGCCAACTAGGTTCCTACAATGAGCAGTTCTTC.

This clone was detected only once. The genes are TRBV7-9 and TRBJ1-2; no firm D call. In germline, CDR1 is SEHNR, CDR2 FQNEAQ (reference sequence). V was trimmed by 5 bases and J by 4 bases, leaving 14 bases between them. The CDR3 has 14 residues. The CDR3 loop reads CASSPGEAGYGYTF. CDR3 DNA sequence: TGTGCCAGCAGCCCCGGGGAGGCAGGCTATGGCTACACCTTC. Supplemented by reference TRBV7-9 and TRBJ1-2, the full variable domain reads DTGVSQNPRHKITKRGQNVTFRCDPISEHNRLYWYRQTLGQGPEFLTYFQNEAQLEKSRLLSDRFSAERPKGSFSTLEIQRTEQGDSAMYLCASSPGEAGYGYTFGSGTRLTVV.

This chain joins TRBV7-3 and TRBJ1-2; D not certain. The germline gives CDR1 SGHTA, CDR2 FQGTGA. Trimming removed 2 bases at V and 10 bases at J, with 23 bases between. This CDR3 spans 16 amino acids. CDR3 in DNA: TGTGCCAGCAGCTTAGGGCCAGGTACTGGGCAGAACGACTACACCTTC. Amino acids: CASSLGPGTGQNDYTF. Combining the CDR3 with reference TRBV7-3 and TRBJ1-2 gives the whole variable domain GAGVSQTPSNKVTEKGKYVELRCDPISGHTALYWYRQSLGQGPEFLIYFQGTGAADDSGLPNDRFFAVRPEGSVSTLKIQRTERGDSAVYLCASSLGPGTGQNDYTFGSGTRLTVV.

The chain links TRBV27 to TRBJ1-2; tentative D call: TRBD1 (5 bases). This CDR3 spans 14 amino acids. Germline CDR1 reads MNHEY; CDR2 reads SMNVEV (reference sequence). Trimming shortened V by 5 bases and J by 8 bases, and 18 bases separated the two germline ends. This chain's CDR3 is CASSPNFEGQGYTF. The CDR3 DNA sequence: TGTGCCAGCAGTCCCAACTTTGAAGGACAAGGCTACACCTTC.

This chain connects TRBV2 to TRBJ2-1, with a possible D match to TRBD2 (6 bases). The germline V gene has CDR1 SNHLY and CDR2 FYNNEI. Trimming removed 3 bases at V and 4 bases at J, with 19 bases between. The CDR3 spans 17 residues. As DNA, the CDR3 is TGTGCCAGCAGTGAGGGACTTGGTATGGCGGCATACAATGAGCAGTTCTTC. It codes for CASSEGLGMAAYNEQFF.

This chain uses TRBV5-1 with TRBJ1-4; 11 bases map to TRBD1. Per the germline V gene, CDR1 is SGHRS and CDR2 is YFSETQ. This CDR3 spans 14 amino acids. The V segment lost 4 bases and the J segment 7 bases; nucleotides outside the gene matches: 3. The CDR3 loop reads CASSAGTGGEKLFF. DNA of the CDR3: TGCGCCAGCAGCGCCGGGACAGGGGGTGAAAAACTGTTTTTT.

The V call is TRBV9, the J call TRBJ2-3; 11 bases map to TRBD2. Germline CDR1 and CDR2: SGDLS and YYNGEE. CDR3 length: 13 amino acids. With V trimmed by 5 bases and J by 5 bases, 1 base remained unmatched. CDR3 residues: CASRTSGEDTQYF. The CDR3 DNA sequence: TGTGCCAGCAGGACTAGCGGGGAAGATACGCAGTATTTT.

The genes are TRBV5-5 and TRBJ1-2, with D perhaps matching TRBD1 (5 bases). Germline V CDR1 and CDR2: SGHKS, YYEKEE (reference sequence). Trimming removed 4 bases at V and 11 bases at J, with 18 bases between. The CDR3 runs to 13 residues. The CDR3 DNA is TGTGCCAGCAGCCCGGACATGGGAAGAATTTACACCTTC. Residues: CASSPDMGRIYTF.

The CDR3 region is CASSEIWGTGGGYTF. CDR3 coding DNA: TGTGCCAGCAGTGAAATCTGGGGAACAGGGGGTGGCTACACCTTC. V usage is TRBV25-1 and J usage is TRBJ1-2; 8 nucleotides line up with TRBD1. Germline values: CDR1 MGHDK, CDR2 SYGVNS. The CDR3 is 15 amino acids. Germline trimming cut 2 bases from V and 7 bases from J; bases unmatched to any gene: 9.

CDR3: CASSFRASAGAYGYTF. The CDR3 nucleotides read TGTGCCAGCAGCTTCCGGGCTTCGGCAGGGGCCTATGGCTACACCTTC. This rearrangement joins TRBV7-8 to TRBJ1-2; TRBD1 might be the D (6 bases). CDR3 length: 16 residues. The germline gives CDR1 SGHVS, CDR2 FQNEAQ. Trimming shortened V by 3 bases and J by 4 bases, and 18 bases separated the two germline ends.

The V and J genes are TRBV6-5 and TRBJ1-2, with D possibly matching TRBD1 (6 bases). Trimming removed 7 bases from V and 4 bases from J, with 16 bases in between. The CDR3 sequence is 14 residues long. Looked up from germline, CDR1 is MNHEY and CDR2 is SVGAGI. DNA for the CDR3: TGTGCCAGCATAGACAGGTCTTTCGCCTATGGCTACACCTTC. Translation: CASIDRSFAYGYTF.